This TCR beta chain was identified in a study of shared clonotypes between healthy human individuals. Only in-frame clones appear in the TCRdb table, and some are missing; sequencing was by immunoSEQ multiplex PCR. The sample carries 730,000 or so clones, around 72% recorded once. The clonotype comes from a woman aged 30 to 39 in good health. The sample comprised memory CD4+ T cells sorted from blood. The subset was: CD45RA-negative fraction.

The CDR3 bases are TGTGCTAGTGCCCTCGACTTCCAAGAGACCCAGTACTTC. Residues: CASALDFQETQYF. J is TRBJ2-5 and V is TRBV12-5; D gene unclear. The V and J ends lost 7 bases and 1 base respectively, with 10 bases between them. The CDR3 has 13 amino acids. Germline V gene data show CDR1 as LGHNT and CDR2 as FRNRAP.